This T cell receptor (beta chain) emerged from a study of blood T cell repertoires in COVID-19. TCRdb keeps only in-frame clones here, not all; method: immunoSEQ multiplex PCR. Of 200,000 to 250,000 clones listed, around nine tenths are singletons. The V segment lost 6 bases and the J segment 3 bases; nucleotides outside the gene matches: 10. The germline V gene encodes CDR1 SQVTM and CDR2 ANQGSEA. CDR3 length: 14 residues. This chain connects TRBV29-1 to TRBJ1-2, with 7 bases fitting TRBD1. The clonotype comes from a woman aged 55-70 years with acute or convalescent COVID-19. Sequenced sample: peripheral blood. This chain's CDR3 is CSVAYRDRHYGYTF. DNA for the CDR3: TGCAGCGTGGCGTACCGGGACAGACACTATGGCTACACCTTC.